Below, 14 T cell receptor beta chains from the same sample are listed, as sequenced in a study of regulatory T cells in long-lasting Graves disease. Specified time point: newly diagnosed GD, antithyroid drugs for less than 3 months. From RNA extracted from PBMCs, the TCR library was made. To make TCR beta libraries, researchers used iRepertoire HTBI primers and Arm-PCR of CDR3 regions. One entry per CDR3 protein results from TCRdb running MiXCR on the multiplex PCR reads. Of more than 300,000 distinct CDR3 sequences in the sample, around 15% are singletons; the top ten hold over 20%. Sample: peripheral blood mononuclear cells (PBMCs), taken at new diagnosis, from a patient treated with antithyroid drugs. The receptors stem from a female donor with Graves disease.

V usage is TRBV20-1 and J usage is TRBJ1-1; D might be TRBD1 (6 bases). CDR3 length equals 13 residues. Germline-derived CDR1 and CDR2 are DFQATT and SNEGSKA (reference sequence). Deletions cut 6 bases from V and 4 bases from J, with 15 bases between. The chain's CDR3 is CSASRGLGTEAFF. The CDR3 DNA reads as TGCAGTGCCAGCAGGGGTTTGGGCACTGAAGCTTTCTTT.

The sample holds many counts of this clonotype. V usage is TRBV10-3 and J usage is TRBJ1-2, with unresolved D. Trimming cost V 2 bases and J 7 bases, with 14 bases left between them. This CDR3 region has 14 residues. Germline V gives CDR1 ENHRY, CDR2 SYGVKD. The CDR3, as DNA: TGTGCCATCAGTGAGCCGTCCCAGGTGGGTGGCTACACCTTC. Translating it yields CAISEPSQVGGYTF.

This chain connects TRBV20-1 to TRBJ1-1; 10 bases are shared with TRBD1. CDR3 length: 13 amino acids. Trimming took 4 bases from V and 4 from J; bases not matched to a gene: 3. Germline lookup yields CDR1 DFQATT and CDR2 SNEGSKA (reference sequence). DNA for the CDR3: TGCAGTGCTAAGAGACAGGGGGCCACTGAAGCTTTCTTT. It encodes CSAKRQGATEAFF.

This clonotype was recorded a few times. The chain recombines TRBV6-9 with TRBJ2-3, with D tentatively TRBD1 or TRBD2 (5 bases each). The V end lost 3 bases, the J end lost 4 bases, and 17 bases lay between the germline ends. This CDR3 region has 16 residues. The germline CDR1 and CDR2 sequences are MNHGY and SVAAGI. As DNA, the CDR3 is TGTGCCAGCAGTTACGGGGACCTAACCTCCCCAGATACGCAGTATTTT. Translating gives CASSYGDLTSPDTQYF.

The gene calls are TRBV25-1 and TRBJ1-2; D is uncertain. This CDR3 has 11 residues. V was clipped by 7 bases and J by 7 bases, with 10 bases between them. Germline V lookup: CDR1 MGHDK, CDR2 SYGVNS. The CDR3 sequence is CASKYTGGYTF. The CDR3 DNA reads TGTGCCAGCAAGTACACGGGTGGCTACACCTTC.

This clonotype was detected only a few times. The chain joins TRBV12-3 or TRBV12-4 to TRBJ2-2; TRBD1 agrees at 8 bases. Trimming cost V 4 bases and J 1 base; bases outside gene matches: 5. The CDR3 runs to 16 residues. Written as DNA, the CDR3 is TGTGCCAGCAGTTCGTCCGGGACAGGGAACACCGGGGAGCTGTTTTTT. Translated, it gives CASSSSGTGNTGELFF.

This clonotype was counted ten times or more. The J gene is TRBJ1-4, the V gene TRBV12-3 or TRBV12-4; D perhaps matches TRBD1 (5 bases). Trimming stripped 5 bases from V and 2 bases from J, with 6 bases between. This CDR3 contains 13 residues. CDR3 region: CASSPGTNEKLFF. CDR3 DNA sequence: TGTGCCAGCAGTCCAGGGACTAATGAAAAACTGTTTTTT.

This clonotype was seen ten or more times. V gene TRBV3-1 combines with J gene TRBJ1-1, with a possible D match to TRBD1 (6 bases). V shed 3 bases and J shed 1 base, with 9 bases lying between them. Germline loops: CDR1 LGHDT, CDR2 YNNKEL (reference sequence). The CDR3 contains 14 residues. In DNA form, the CDR3 reads TGTGCCAGCAGCCACCGACAGGCGAACACTGAAGCTTTCTTT. This encodes CASSHRQANTEAFF.

This clonotype was counted ten times or more. The chain carries TRBV3-1 and TRBJ2-7; 7 bases map to TRBD2. Germline V gene data show CDR1 as LGHDT and CDR2 as YNNKEL (reference sequence). The CDR3 is 15 residues long. With 1 base clipped from V and 0 bases from J, the junction kept 3 bases outside the gene matches. CDR3 in DNA: TGTGCCAGCAGCCAAGGACTAGCCCTCTCCTACGAGCAGTACTTC. This codes for CASSQGLALSYEQYF.

This clonotype was picked up many times. This sequence joins TRBV9 and TRBJ1-1; D remains ambiguous. The CDR3 is 12 residues long. Germline CDR1 and CDR2: SGDLS and YYNGEE. The ends were cut back, 3 bases at V and 3 bases at J, with 6 bases in the middle. For the CDR3, the DNA is TGTGCCAGCAGCGGCTCGGACACTGAAGCTTTCTTT. This encodes CASSGSDTEAFF.

This clonotype occurred many times. The chain is built from TRBV19 and TRBJ1-1; D is uncertain. The CDR3 extends over 14 amino acids. The V end was cut by 3 bases, the J end by 4 bases, with 12 bases between. Germline V CDR1 and CDR2: LNHDA, SQIVND (reference sequence). Here the CDR3 DNA reads TGTGCCAGTAGTATGGGCGGTGGTCCCACTGAAGCTTTCTTT. It translates to CASSMGGGPTEAFF.

The rearrangement joins TRBV5-1 to TRBJ2-5; 11 positions agree with TRBD2. This CDR3 is 16 amino acids long. The V and J ends lost 2 bases and 1 base, in that order; junction bases with no gene match: 4. The germline gives CDR1 SGHRS, CDR2 YFSETQ. The CDR3 bases are TGCGCCAGCAGCTTATTAGCGGGAGGGGGCCAAGAGACCCAGTACTTC. Translation: CASSLLAGGGQETQYF.

This rearrangement joins TRBV6-1 to TRBJ2-3, with 8 bases lining up with TRBD2. With 6 bases clipped from V and 3 bases from J, the junction kept 5 bases outside the gene matches. This CDR3 has 14 amino acids. Germline V CDR1 and CDR2: MNHNS, SASEGT. The CDR3: CASRWASGTDTQYF. DNA of the CDR3: TGTGCCAGCAGGTGGGCTAGCGGGACAGATACGCAGTATTTT.

This clonotype was detected many times. V gene TRBV6-1 combines with J gene TRBJ2-7, with a weak D call TRBD1 (6 bases). The CDR3 sequence is 16 residues long. V was shortened by 6 bases and J by 2 bases, with 20 bases between the two germline ends. The germline V gene has CDR1 MNHNS and CDR2 SASEGT. The CDR3 spells CASRPGATPNTYEQYF. The CDR3, as DNA: TGTGCCAGCAGGCCAGGGGCTACCCCGAATACCTACGAGCAGTACTTC.